This is a list of T cell receptor beta chains from one sample in a study of blood T cell repertoires in COVID-19. The assay was immunoSEQ multiplex PCR, and TCRdb's table has in-frame clones only and misses some. The sample yields around 270,000 clones, about 87% seen once. Sequencing input: peripheral blood. These receptors all stem from a man in his 60s who had recovered from COVID-19. The CDR3 runs from the conserved cysteine through the conserved F or W. Fields, in order: V gene, D gene, J gene, clone size, CDR3 protein, CDR3 DNA. The D gene is left open where the match is weak. Clone size is not always given. Where it is, it says once, few, many or a class for expanded clones.

V gene: TRBV18
D gene: -
J gene: TRBJ2-7
clone size: -
CDR3 protein: CASSPLEGSEQYF
CDR3 DNA: TGTGCCAGCTCACCCTTGGAGGGATCCGAGCAGTACTTC

V gene: TRBV6-4
D gene: TRBD1
J gene: TRBJ1-2
clone size: -
CDR3 protein: CASSIQGTGYTF
CDR3 DNA: TGTGCCAGCAGTATACAGGGGACTGGCTACACCTTC

V gene: TRBV5-1
D gene: TRBD2
J gene: TRBJ2-1
clone size: once
CDR3 protein: CASSLSRGGSYNEQFF
CDR3 DNA: TGCGCCAGCAGCCTAAGCCGGGGGGGCTCCTACAATGAGCAGTTCTTC

V gene: TRBV5-1
D gene: -
J gene: TRBJ2-5
clone size: -
CDR3 protein: CASSTVAVQETQYF
CDR3 DNA: TGCGCCAGCAGCACCGTAGCGGTACAAGAGACCCAGTACTTC

V gene: TRBV2
D gene: -
J gene: TRBJ2-1
clone size: -
CDR3 protein: CASSPVRPNNEQFF
CDR3 DNA: TGTGCCAGCAGCCCCGTGCGGCCAAACAATGAGCAGTTCTTC

V gene: TRBV5-4
D gene: TRBD1
J gene: TRBJ2-2
clone size: -
CDR3 protein: CASSVGQVRTGELFF
CDR3 DNA: TGTGCCAGCAGCGTAGGACAGGTTAGGACCGGGGAGCTGTTTTTT

V gene: TRBV4-2
D gene: -
J gene: TRBJ1-1
clone size: -
CDR3 protein: CASSQERQPVAFF
CDR3 DNA: TGTGCCAGCAGCCAAGAGAGGCAGCCCGTGGCTTTCTTT

V gene: TRBV10-2
D gene: -
J gene: TRBJ1-2
clone size: -
CDR3 protein: CASSEPGTPDYGYTF
CDR3 DNA: TGCGCCAGCAGTGAGCCCGGGACACCTGACTATGGCTACACCTTC

V gene: TRBV11-1
D gene: TRBD1
J gene: TRBJ2-3
clone size: once
CDR3 protein: CASSFGTGATDTQYF
CDR3 DNA: TGTGCCAGCAGCTTCGGGACAGGGGCTACAGATACGCAGTATTTT

V gene: TRBV7-6
D gene: TRBD1
J gene: TRBJ2-1
clone size: few
CDR3 protein: CASSRTGGSYNEQFF
CDR3 DNA: TGTGCCAGCAGCCGGACAGGGGGCTCGTACAATGAGCAGTTCTTC

V gene: TRBV7-9
D gene: TRBD1
J gene: TRBJ1-2
clone size: -
CDR3 protein: CASSDRGLGGYTF
CDR3 DNA: TGTGCCAGCAGCGACAGGGGCCTGGGTGGCTACACCTTC

V gene: TRBV27
D gene: TRBD2
J gene: TRBJ2-7
clone size: -
CDR3 protein: CASSPRLAANYEQYF
CDR3 DNA: TGTGCCAGCAGTCCTAGACTAGCGGCTAACTACGAGCAGTACTTC

V gene: TRBV5-1
D gene: -
J gene: TRBJ1-2
clone size: -
CDR3 protein: CASSLVAGYGYTF
CDR3 DNA: TGCGCCAGCAGCTTGGTGGCAGGTTATGGCTACACCTTC

V gene: TRBV6-5
D gene: -
J gene: TRBJ2-5
clone size: -
CDR3 protein: CASKEYVQETQYF
CDR3 DNA: TGTGCCAGCAAGGAGTACGTCCAAGAGACCCAGTACTTC

V gene: TRBV19
D gene: TRBD1
J gene: TRBJ1-5
clone size: -
CDR3 protein: CASRTGTEIYSNQPQHF
CDR3 DNA: TGTGCCAGTAGGACCGGGACAGAGATCTATAGCAATCAGCCCCAGCATTTT

V gene: TRBV5-1
D gene: -
J gene: TRBJ2-1
clone size: once
CDR3 protein: CASRSEYNEQFF
CDR3 DNA: TGCGCCAGCAGGAGCGAGTACAATGAGCAGTTCTTC

V gene: TRBV29-1
D gene: -
J gene: TRBJ2-5
clone size: -
CDR3 protein: CSVQDSPGTQYF
CDR3 DNA: TGCAGCGTTCAAGACAGTCCAGGGACCCAGTACTTC

V gene: TRBV9
D gene: -
J gene: TRBJ2-1
clone size: -
CDR3 protein: CASSPRQSHNEQFF
CDR3 DNA: TGTGCCAGCAGCCCACGACAGAGCCACAATGAGCAGTTCTTC

V gene: TRBV6-5
D gene: -
J gene: TRBJ1-1
clone size: once
CDR3 protein: CASSSRPPNTEAFF
CDR3 DNA: TGTGCCAGCAGTTCCCGTCCCCCTAACACTGAAGCTTTCTTT

V gene: TRBV5-8
D gene: -
J gene: TRBJ1-2
clone size: few
CDR3 protein: CASSLARANYGYTF
CDR3 DNA: TGTGCCAGCAGCTTGGCCAGGGCTAACTATGGCTACACCTTC

V gene: TRBV6-5
D gene: TRBD1
J gene: TRBJ1-2
clone size: -
CDR3 protein: CASRPGTDFNYGYTF
CDR3 DNA: TGTGCCAGCAGACCCGGGACAGACTTTAACTATGGCTACACCTTC

V gene: TRBV9
D gene: TRBD1
J gene: TRBJ2-7
clone size: -
CDR3 protein: CASSVEGQGAYEQYF
CDR3 DNA: TGTGCCAGCAGCGTAGAGGGACAGGGGGCGTACGAGCAGTACTTC

V gene: TRBV3-1/TRBV3-2
D gene: -
J gene: TRBJ1-4
clone size: -
CDR3 protein: CASSQGTAGEKLFF
CDR3 DNA: TGTGCCAGCAGCCAAGGGACAGCGGGAGAAAAACTGTTTTTT

V gene: TRBV6-5
D gene: TRBD2
J gene: TRBJ2-1
clone size: -
CDR3 protein: CASTRTSSYNEQFF
CDR3 DNA: TGTGCCAGCACCCGGACTAGTTCTTACAATGAGCAGTTCTTC

V gene: TRBV29-1
D gene: -
J gene: TRBJ1-2
clone size: -
CDR3 protein: CSVPHRRGVNYGYTF
CDR3 DNA: TGCAGCGTTCCTCACCGAAGGGGCGTTAACTATGGCTACACCTTC

V gene: TRBV24-1
D gene: TRBD1
J gene: TRBJ1-2
clone size: -
CDR3 protein: CATSDLPDRGPGYTF
CDR3 DNA: TGTGCCACCAGTGATTTGCCGGACAGGGGGCCTGGCTACACCTTC

V gene: TRBV7-2
D gene: -
J gene: TRBJ1-4
clone size: -
CDR3 protein: CASSLVQAINEKLFF
CDR3 DNA: TGTGCCAGCAGCTTAGTACAGGCCATTAATGAAAAACTGTTTTTT

V gene: TRBV2
D gene: -
J gene: TRBJ2-1
clone size: -
CDR3 protein: CASSERGGLQFF
CDR3 DNA: TGTGCCAGCAGTGAAAGGGGGGGTCTTCAGTTCTTC

V gene: TRBV3-1/TRBV3-2
D gene: TRBD2
J gene: TRBJ2-5
clone size: -
CDR3 protein: CASSSGEGWGETQYF
CDR3 DNA: TGTGCCAGCAGCTCCGGGGAGGGCTGGGGGGAGACCCAGTACTTC

V gene: TRBV5-1
D gene: TRBD1
J gene: TRBJ1-6
clone size: -
CDR3 protein: CASSSQGGNSPLHF
CDR3 DNA: TGCGCCAGCAGCTCACAGGGGGGAAATTCACCCCTCCACTTT

V gene: TRBV11-2
D gene: -
J gene: TRBJ2-7
clone size: -
CDR3 protein: CASSFEWGHEQYF
CDR3 DNA: TGTGCCAGCAGCTTTGAGTGGGGCCACGAGCAGTACTTC

V gene: TRBV6-1
D gene: TRBD1
J gene: TRBJ1-1
clone size: -
CDR3 protein: CASSENPAGGPEAFF
CDR3 DNA: TGTGCCAGCAGTGAAAACCCGGCAGGGGGCCCCGAAGCTTTCTTT

V gene: TRBV7-8
D gene: TRBD2
J gene: TRBJ2-5
clone size: -
CDR3 protein: CASSFDPEGTSGGTGQETQYF
CDR3 DNA: TGTGCCAGCAGCTTCGACCCCGAGGGGACTAGCGGGGGGACGGGCCAAGAGACCCAGTACTTC

V gene: TRBV14
D gene: TRBD1
J gene: TRBJ1-1
clone size: -
CDR3 protein: CASSQGQGFYTEAFF
CDR3 DNA: TGTGCCAGCAGCCAGGGACAGGGGTTTTACACTGAAGCTTTCTTT

V gene: TRBV5-1
D gene: -
J gene: TRBJ2-3
clone size: -
CDR3 protein: CASSLEATATDTQYF
CDR3 DNA: TGCGCCAGCAGCTTGGAGGCGACAGCCACAGATACGCAGTATTTT

V gene: TRBV19
D gene: -
J gene: TRBJ1-5
clone size: once
CDR3 protein: CASRIGGVGNQPQHF
CDR3 DNA: TGTGCCAGTAGAATAGGGGGGGTAGGCAATCAGCCCCAGCATTTT